This T cell receptor (beta chain) was profiled in a study of blood T cell repertoires in COVID-19. Study-wide background: Acute-phase and convalescent COVID-19 samples originated in the United States, Italy and Spain. PBMCs, B-cell-depleted T cells, or T cells provided the cDNA or gDNA that made up the material.

Per the original methods: Amplification of reference gene primers provided the estimated nucleated cell counts. The data were produced by immunoSEQ multiplex PCR, yet TCRdb's version contains in-frame clones alone and is incomplete. The D gene and trimming were derived from the DNA, and the V and J assignments and clone size from that table. The table includes approximately 51,000 clones, around 90% detected once. Germline assignment: CDR1 MDHEN and CDR2 SYDVKM. The CDR3 has 14 amino acids. V gave up 4 bases and J gave up 1 base, with 10 bases separating them. This clonotype was obtained from a man between 70 and 80 years old with active COVID-19. Sequences were obtained from peripheral blood. The chain links TRBV28 to TRBJ1-1, with D possibly TRBD1 on 5 matching bases. CDR3 sequence: CASSYTRGNTEAFF. The CDR3 DNA sequence: TGTGCCAGCAGTTATACAAGGGGGAACACTGAAGCTTTCTTT.